This TCR beta chain was observed in a study of OX40 agonist ivuxolimab in advanced cancers. Study as a whole: Head and neck, renal cell, melanoma or hepatocellular carcinoma were the cancers that dose-escalation patients had. Two cutaneous melanoma patients and one hepatocellular carcinoma patient, three in all, had partial responses.

General study results and limits: Expanded clones were, on average, more numerous in CD8+ T cells than in CD4+.

The CDR3 covers 17 residues. V was shortened by 5 bases and J by 2 bases, with 20 bases between the two germline ends. CDR1 and CDR2 (germline): LNHDA, SQIVND (reference sequence). On this clone itself: Its antigen is as yet unknown.

The repertoire was sequenced with immunoSEQ multiplex PCR; TCRdb's copy has only in-frame clones and lacks some. The sample records tens of thousands of clones, 89% being singletons. The chain employs TRBV19 and TRBJ2-3; D unclear. Sequences were derived from CD4+ or CD8+ T cells sorted from blood, sampled in a trial of the OX40 agonist ivuxolimab. This TCR came from an adult with an advanced solid tumor such as melanoma, head and neck, liver or kidney cancer. As DNA, the CDR3 is TGTGCCAGTAGTCCTCTACGGTCCGGAATTACCACAGATACGCAGTATTTT. It specifies CASSPLRSGITTDTQYF.